The 10 T cell receptor beta chains below all came from one sample that was sequenced in a study of tumor-infiltrating lymphocytes in primary liver carcinoma (dated by TCRdb to about 2017). Total RNA and DNA were co-extracted from roughly 20-30 mg of bulk tissue with the AllPrep DNA/RNA mini kit, without cell sorting. Sequenced on an Illumina HiSeq 2500. Starting from 500 to 600 ng total RNA, TCRbeta-specific cDNA was produced by reverse transcription with a constant-region primer and ProtoScript II reverse transcriptase. Three nested multiplex PCR rounds, following a slightly modified ARM-PCR procedure, were used to build the TCRbeta libraries. The first two PCR rounds used multiplex TRBV1-TRBV30 forward primers with a Cbeta reverse primer, each for 10 cycles. TCRdb handled the public reads itself, with Q25 trimming in fastp and clone calling in MiXCR, and kept productive beta chains. Rows merge per CDR3 protein into single entries with the most common DNA and genes. Here the sample has approximately 40,000 distinct CDR3 sequences; about three quarters occur a single time. The ten most abundant clones make up 15% to 20% of the sample.

The sample comprised liver tumor tissue from sampling region 2. What the cell subset or site label conveys for this sample: tumor region T2, inferior pole. The receptors were sampled from a man in his forties with primary liver carcinoma and hepatitis B virus infection.

Concerning this clonotype: As the CDR3 is not closed by the conserved phenylalanine or tryptophan, this likely results from a read error. V usage is TRBV5-1 and J usage is TRBJ2-1, with TRBD1 as a possible D gene (6 bases). Germline loops: CDR1 SGHRS, CDR2 YFSETQ. This CDR3 contains 15 residues. The CDR3 DNA sequence: TGCCCCAGCAGCTTAACGCTAGGGGGCTACAATGAGCAGTTCCTC. This gives the protein CPSSLTLGGYNEQFL.

CDR3 loop: CASSPDCGDTQYF. Here the CDR3 DNA reads TGTGCCAGCAGCCCAGATTGTGGAGATACGCAGTATTTT. This rearrangement joins TRBV7-9 to TRBJ2-3, with unresolved D. The ends were cut back, 5 bases at V and 5 bases at J, with 11 bases in the middle. The germline CDR1 and CDR2 sequences are SEHNR and FQNEAQ (reference sequence). This CDR3 is 13 amino acids long.

By its share, this clonotype is medium-sized. The V and J genes are TRBV6-5 and TRBJ2-7; D is ambiguous. V gave up 5 bases and J gave up 2 bases, with 13 bases separating them. Per germline, CDR1 MNHEY and CDR2 SVGAGI. This CDR3 contains 14 residues. The CDR3 nucleotides are TGTGCCAGCAGTATTACAGCAAATGCCTACGAGCAGTACTTC. It codes for CASSITANAYEQYF.

This clonotype came up a few times. The junction shows a germline mismatch at one end, possibly a read error. The chain links TRBV7-9 to TRBJ2-3; D gene unclear. Germline V gives CDR1 SEHNR, CDR2 FQNEAQ (reference sequence). This CDR3 contains 14 residues. CDR3 bases: TGTGCCAGCAACTTAGCTGGAAGCACAGATACGCAGTATTTT. Its translation: CASNLAGSTDTQYF.

A word on this clonotype: A junction end diverges from the germline sequence, so it may reflect a read error. The V gene is TRBV11-2, the J gene TRBJ1-3; possible D gene TRBD1, 5 bases. The CDR3 length is 15 residues. CDR1 and CDR2 (germline): SGHAT, FQNNGV. In DNA form, the CDR3 reads TGTGCCAGCAGCCCCAGGGTTCTAACTGGAGACACCATATATTTT. It encodes CASSPRVLTGDTIYF.

This clonotype was seen ten or more times. V and J are TRBV28 and TRBJ2-5; weak D call: TRBD2 (5 bases). Trimming cost V 7 bases and J 6 bases, with 18 bases left between them. CDR1 and CDR2 from the germline V gene are MDHEN and SYDVKM. The CDR3 is made up of 14 amino acids. The CDR3 loop reads CASMQSGDPKTQYF. In nucleotides, the CDR3 is TGTGCCAGCATGCAAAGCGGAGACCCCAAGACCCAGTACTTC. Looking up the rest from reference TRBV28 and TRBJ2-5 gives the full variable domain: DVKVTQSSRYLVKRTGEKVFLECVQDMDHENMFWYRQDPGLGLRLIYFSYDVKMKEKGDIPEGYSVSREKKERFSLILESASTNQTSMYLCASMQSGDPKTQYFGPGTRLLVL.

In regard to this clonotype: The germline gene is not matched at one end of the junction; a read error may be the cause. This sequence joins TRBV4-3 and TRBJ2-7; D could derive from TRBD1 or TRBD2 (5 bases each). This CDR3 has 13 amino acids. Germline V gene data show CDR1 as LGHNA and CDR2 as YSLEER. The CDR3 DNA reads TGCGCCAGTAGCCACGAGAGAGGGGAGCAGCAGTACTTC. It encodes CASSHERGEQQYF.

The chain has TRBV11-1 and TRBJ2-1, with D tentatively TRBD1 or TRBD2 (5 bases each). CDR1 is SGHAT and CDR2 is FQDESV in the germline V gene (reference sequence). The CDR3 sequence is 15 residues long. The V and J ends lost 7 bases and 5 bases respectively, with 18 bases between them. CDR3 DNA: TGTGCCAGCAACTACCAGGGACCGCCGGACAATGAGCAGTTCTTC. This codes for CASNYQGPPDNEQFF. Combining the CDR3 with reference TRBV11-1 and TRBJ2-1 gives the whole variable domain EAEVAQSPRYKITEKSQAVAFWCDPISGHATLYWYRQILGQGPELLVQFQDESVVDDSQLPKDRFSAERLKGVDSTLKIQPAELGDSAMYLCASNYQGPPDNEQFFGPGTRLTVL.

The table lists this clonotype with a count of one. V gene TRBV29-1 combines with J gene TRBJ2-4; the D is unclear. Germline CDR1 and CDR2: SQVTM and ANQGSEA. The V and J ends lost 7 bases and 3 bases respectively, with 10 bases between them. The CDR3 spans 12 residues. The CDR3 region is CSGVGVKNIQYF. CDR3 nucleotide sequence: TGCAGCGGCGTAGGAGTCAAAAACATTCAGTACTTC.

Points on this clonotype: Lacking the conserved final phenylalanine or tryptophan, this CDR3 likely reflects a read error. V is TRBV11-2 and J is TRBJ2-7; D is ambiguous. Trimming left V 2 bases short and J 6 bases short, with 23 bases between. The CDR3 length is 17 residues. Germline V gives CDR1 SGHAT, CDR2 FQNNGV. The CDR3 DNA reads TGTGCCAGCAGCTTAACTCTTGCTCGGGTGGTCTCGGGCGAGCAGTACATC. This codes for CASSLTLARVVSGEQYI.